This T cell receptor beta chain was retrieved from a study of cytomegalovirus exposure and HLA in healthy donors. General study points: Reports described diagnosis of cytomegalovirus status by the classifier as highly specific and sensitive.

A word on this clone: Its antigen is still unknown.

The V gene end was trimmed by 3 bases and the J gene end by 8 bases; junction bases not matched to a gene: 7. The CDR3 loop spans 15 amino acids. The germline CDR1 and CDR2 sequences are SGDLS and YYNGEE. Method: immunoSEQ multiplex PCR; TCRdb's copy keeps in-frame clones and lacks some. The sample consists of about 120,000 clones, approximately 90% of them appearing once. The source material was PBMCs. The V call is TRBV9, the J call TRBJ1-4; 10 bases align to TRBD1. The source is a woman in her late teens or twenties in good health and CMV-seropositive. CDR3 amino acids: CASSGRQGAGEKLFF. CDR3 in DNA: TGTGCCAGCAGCGGAAGACAGGGGGCAGGAGAAAAACTGTTTTTT.